Listed here are 23 T cell receptor beta chains from one sample, sequenced in a study of blood T cells in healthy people across ages. For the second PCR, which ran for roughly 6 to 12 cycles, a sample-barcoded 5' primer and a J-beta primer mix were used. TCRdb independently ran MiXCR on the 5' RACE reads; one entry per CDR3 protein. This table holds around 320,000 distinct CDR3 sequences, about 25% found once. The specimen sequenced was blood. These receptors originate from a woman between 65 and 79 years old in good health.

This clonotype showed up many times. The gene calls are TRBV20-1 and TRBJ2-7; 11 bases are a match to TRBD2. Germline V gives CDR1 DFQATT, CDR2 SNEGSKA (reference sequence). With V trimmed by 5 bases and J by 2 bases, 2 bases remained unmatched. This CDR3 is 13 amino acids long. The CDR3 nucleotides read TGCAGTGCTGGGACTAGCGGACCCTACGAGCAGTACTTC. Protein sequence: CSAGTSGPYEQYF.

The chain recombines TRBV7-2 with TRBJ2-5; TRBD2 aligns across 8 bases. V lost 2 bases and J lost 4; bases outside the gene matches: 15. Germline lookup yields CDR1 SGHTA and CDR2 FQGNSA. CDR3 size: 18 residues. The CDR3 coding sequence is TGTGCCAGCAGCTTATCCTCCCGAGGAGCGGGAGAATTAGAGACCCAGTACTTC. As protein: CASSLSSRGAGELETQYF.

In this sample, this clonotype turned up a few times. This chain uses TRBV28 with TRBJ1-6, with 7 nucleotides matching TRBD1. The CDR3 is 15 amino acids. CDR1 MDHEN and CDR2 SYDVKM come from the germline V gene. J was trimmed by 8 bases and V by 3 bases; bases with no gene match: 7. DNA for the CDR3: TGTGCCAGCAGTTTCCCTCCGGGACAGTATTCACCCCTCCACTTT. It encodes CASSFPPGQYSPLHF.

This clonotype has a handful of counts. V and J are TRBV3-1 and TRBJ2-1; TRBD2 aligns across 7 bases. V lost 1 base and J lost 8; bases outside the gene matches: 14. Germline lookup yields CDR1 LGHDT and CDR2 YNNKEL (reference sequence). This CDR3 has 17 residues. Written as DNA, the CDR3 is TGTGCCAGCAGCCAAGCAGCGACTAGCCTGAGCCGTCATGAGCAGTTCTTC. Its protein product is CASSQAATSLSRHEQFF.

The V gene is TRBV18, the J gene TRBJ2-4; 8 bases are a match to TRBD1. The trim removed 5 bases at V and 2 bases at J, leaving 14 bases unmatched. The CDR3 consists of 18 residues. In germline, CDR1 is KGHSH, CDR2 LQKENI. The CDR3, as DNA: TGTGCCAGCTCAGCCGGGACAGGAGTGATTCTGCCCAAAAACATTCAGTACTTC. Translating it yields CASSAGTGVILPKNIQYF.

The chain recombines TRBV12-3 or TRBV12-4 with TRBJ1-2; D is possibly TRBD1 (5 bases). The CDR3 consists of 14 residues. The V and J ends lost 9 bases and 6 bases respectively, with 20 bases between them. CDR3 in DNA: TGTGCCAGTTTATATACAGGCAGGAGTGATGGCTACACCTTC. Its protein product is CASLYTGRSDGYTF.

J is TRBJ2-5 and V is TRBV13; D is possibly TRBD2 (6 bases). Germline CDR1 is PRHDT and CDR2 is FYEKMQ (reference sequence). The CDR3 is made up of 15 amino acids. V shed 0 bases and J shed 5 bases, with 13 bases lying between them. CDR3 in amino acids: CASSLGLGGHETQYF. The CDR3 DNA is TGTGCCAGCAGCTTAGGCCTGGGGGGTCACGAGACCCAGTACTTC.

V gene TRBV20-1 combines with J gene TRBJ2-5, with TRBD2 matching 8 bases. The germline V gene encodes CDR1 DFQATT and CDR2 SNEGSKA (reference sequence). J was trimmed by 0 bases and V by 5 bases; bases with no gene match: 14. This CDR3 is built from 17 residues. CDR3 sequence (DNA): TGCAGTGCTCGGGAGGGTAGGATGGCTGGGTACCAAGAGACCCAGTACTTC. This gives the protein CSAREGRMAGYQETQYF.

This clonotype turned up a few times. The CDR3: CASSRTATTVYGYTF. CDR3 coding DNA: TGTGCCAGCAGTCGGACGGCGACGACCGTCTATGGCTACACCTTC. The chain employs TRBV12-3 or TRBV12-4 and TRBJ1-2; D call uncertain. CDR3 length equals 15 residues. V was clipped by 5 bases and J by 4 bases, with 17 bases between them.

The rearrangement uses TRBV14 and TRBJ2-1; D is possibly TRBD1 or TRBD2 (5 bases each). Per germline, CDR1 SGHDN and CDR2 FVKESK. CDR3 length equals 16 residues. V was clipped by 2 bases and J by 6 bases, with 17 bases between them. CDR3 in DNA: TGTGCCAGCAGCCAATCCCGGGACGTCCAGACCAATGAGCAGTTCTTC. Protein: CASSQSRDVQTNEQFF.

The rearrangement joins TRBV7-2 to TRBJ2-1; the match to TRBD2 covers 13 bases. Germline CDR1 reads SGHTA; CDR2 reads FQGNSA. There are 16 residues in the CDR3. Trimming took 2 bases from V and 10 from J; bases not matched to a gene: 8. The chain's CDR3 is CASSLTPGLAGTEQFF. The CDR3 nucleotides read TGTGCCAGCAGCTTAACCCCGGGACTAGCGGGGACAGAGCAGTTCTTC.

This clonotype appeared a few times. V is TRBV14 and J is TRBJ2-5, with a tentative D call TRBD2 (6 bases). The germline CDR1 and CDR2 sequences are SGHDN and FVKESK. Trimming removed 5 bases at V and 5 bases at J, with 12 bases between. The CDR3 is made up of 13 amino acids. CDR3 amino acids: CASSYGRGETQYF. CDR3 nucleotide sequence: TGTGCCAGCAGCTACGGACGGGGGGAGACCCAGTACTTC.

This clonotype was detected ten times or more. This chain links TRBV29-1 with TRBJ2-5, with TRBD1 matching over 12 bases. This CDR3 has 12 residues. With 4 bases clipped from V and 13 bases from J, the junction kept 7 bases outside the gene matches. Germline assignment: CDR1 SQVTM and CDR2 ANQGSEA. For the CDR3, the DNA is TGCAGCGTTGTGACGGGACAGGGGGCTCTGTACTTC. This sequence encodes CSVVTGQGALYF.

This clonotype appeared a single time. J is TRBJ1-2 and V is TRBV19, with D maybe TRBD1 (6 bases). The V gene's germline CDR1 is LNHDA and CDR2 SQIVND (reference sequence). Trimming pared 3 bases from V and 4 bases from J, leaving 9 bases between. The CDR3 is made up of 13 amino acids. The CDR3 region has the DNA TGTGCCAGTAGTATCGGGGGGGCCTATGGCTACACCTTC. Translated: CASSIGGAYGYTF.

V usage is TRBV20-1 and J usage is TRBJ2-5; TRBD1 matches at 7 bases. J was trimmed by 12 bases and V by 5 bases; bases with no gene match: 15. This CDR3 is built from 13 residues. CDR1 is DFQATT, CDR2 SNEGSKA, per germline (reference sequence). CDR3 protein: CSAPGTAKTGEYF. CDR3 coding DNA: TGCAGTGCTCCAGGGACAGCCAAGACCGGGGAGTACTTC.

This clonotype came up a few times. V is TRBV29-1 and J is TRBJ2-7, with 9 nucleotides matching TRBD1. The V and J ends lost 5 bases and 7 bases, in that order; junction bases with no gene match: 6. There are 12 residues in the CDR3. CDR1 and CDR2 from the germline V gene are SQVTM and ANQGSEA. In DNA form, the CDR3 reads TGCAGCGTTACCGGGACAGGGAATGAGCAGTACTTC. This translates into CSVTGTGNEQYF.

The sample holds a few counts of this clonotype. The chain is built from TRBV4-1 and TRBJ1-1; TRBD1 might be the D (6 bases). This CDR3 region has 14 residues. V was cut by 5 bases and J by 6 bases, with 16 bases left in between. Germline V gene lookup returns CDR1 MGHRA and CDR2 YSYEKL. The CDR3 nucleotides read TGCGCCAGCAGCGATACAGGGTTTCCGGCTGAAGCTTTCTTT. Translating gives CASSDTGFPAEAFF.

V gene TRBV20-1 combines with J gene TRBJ2-5; 8 nucleotides align to TRBD2. Near its end, the DNA agrees better with TRBJ2-7, so the J call may be wrong. Germline CDR1 reads DFQATT; CDR2 reads SNEGSKA (reference sequence). The CDR3 contains 15 residues. This CDR3 reads CSASPPGGVSGEQYF. The DNA for the CDR3 is TGCAGTGCTAGTCCTCCGGGAGGGGTCTCGGGCGAGCAGTACTTC.

This chain links TRBV18 with TRBJ1-4; D remains unclear. V lost 0 bases, J lost 0 bases, and 14 bases lay in between. This CDR3 has 18 amino acids. Germline V gene data show CDR1 as KGHSH and CDR2 as LQKENI. The CDR3 region has the DNA TGTGCCAGCTCACCACCGGGCAGAACTTCGGCAACTAATGAAAAACTGTTTTTT. It codes for CASSPPGRTSATNEKLFF.

V usage is TRBV18 and J usage is TRBJ1-1; no clear D gene. The CDR3 length is 15 residues. V was shortened by 3 bases and J by 2 bases, with 13 bases between the two germline ends. Looked up from germline, CDR1 is KGHSH and CDR2 is LQKENI. CDR3 loop: CASSPIKPRNTEAFF. CDR3 nucleotides: TGTGCCAGCTCACCTATAAAACCCAGAAACACTGAAGCTTTCTTT.

V is TRBV7-2 and J is TRBJ1-3; D ambiguous. The germline V gene has CDR1 SGHTA and CDR2 FQGNSA. This CDR3 has 14 residues. The ends were cut back, 5 bases at V and 0 bases at J, with 8 bases in the middle. CDR3 coding DNA: TGTGCCAGCAGCACCAAGGGCTCTGGAAACACCATATATTTT. This gives the protein CASSTKGSGNTIYF.

This chain links TRBV2 with TRBJ2-5; D gene unclear. This CDR3 region has 13 residues. From germline, CDR1 is SNHLY and CDR2 FYNNEI. V lost 8 bases to trimming and J lost 3 bases, with 13 bases between them. This chain's CDR3 is CASVGVSEETQYF. CDR3 bases: TGTGCCAGCGTAGGCGTCTCCGAAGAGACCCAGTACTTC.

The gene calls are TRBV15 and TRBJ2-3; 7 bases map to TRBD2. The ends lost 2 bases at V and 2 bases at J; junction bases unmatched: 16. CDR1 is LNHNV, CDR2 YYDKDF, per germline (reference sequence). This CDR3 spans 19 amino acids. Here the CDR3 DNA reads TGTGCCACCAGCAGATCCCCCGGGGGATCAGCGGGGAACACAGATACGCAGTATTTT. Encoded protein: CATSRSPGGSAGNTDTQYF. Using reference TRBV15 and TRBJ2-3 for the parts outside the CDR3, the full variable domain is DAMVIQNPRYQVTQFGKPVTLSCSQTLNHNVMYWYQQKSSQAPKLLFHYYDKDFNNEADTPDNFQSRRPNTSFCFLDIRSPGLGDTAMYLCATSRSPGGSAGNTDTQYFGPGTRLTVL.